The source of this T cell receptor (beta chain) is a study of T-cell memory formation after mild COVID-19. TCRdb used MiXCR to reprocess the 5' RACE reads, holding one entry per CDR3 protein. Of some 100,000 distinct CDR3 sequences listed, roughly 11% are singletons. Only a few counts were recorded for this clonotype. Its antigen is as yet unknown. Notes on the study in general: Day 15 to 85 contractors were CD4/CD8 balanced; later expanders leaned CD4+.

The sample consisted of PBMCs or a T cell subset sorted from them (not recorded which). This clonotype was sampled from a man aged 18 to 29 who had mild COVID-19 (a few samples of this study predate the infection). Cell type and time point are not known.

CDR3 bases: TGTGCCAGCGGCCCCAGGACTACTAATGAAAAACTGTTTTTT. As protein: CASGPRTTNEKLFF. The rearrangement joins TRBV2 to TRBJ1-4; D unresolved. V was trimmed by 8 bases and J by 2 bases, leaving 12 bases between them. The CDR3 loop spans 14 amino acids. The V gene's germline CDR1 is SNHLY and CDR2 FYNNEI.